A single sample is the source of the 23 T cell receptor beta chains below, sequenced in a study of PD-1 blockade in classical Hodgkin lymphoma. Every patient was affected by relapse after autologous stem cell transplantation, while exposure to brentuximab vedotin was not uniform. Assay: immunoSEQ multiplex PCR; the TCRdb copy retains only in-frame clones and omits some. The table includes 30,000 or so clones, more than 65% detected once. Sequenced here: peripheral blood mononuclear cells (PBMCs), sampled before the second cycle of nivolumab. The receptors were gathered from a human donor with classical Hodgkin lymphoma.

The CDR3 sequence: CASSLGLAGTYEQYF. Written as DNA, the CDR3 is TGTGCCAGCAGCCTCGGACTAGCGGGTACCTACGAGCAGTACTTC. V is TRBV5-6 and J is TRBJ2-7, with 11 bases lining up with TRBD2. The germline gives CDR1 SGHDT, CDR2 YYEEEE. The CDR3 loop spans 15 amino acids. Trimming removed 4 bases from V and 2 bases from J; junction bases left unmatched: 5.

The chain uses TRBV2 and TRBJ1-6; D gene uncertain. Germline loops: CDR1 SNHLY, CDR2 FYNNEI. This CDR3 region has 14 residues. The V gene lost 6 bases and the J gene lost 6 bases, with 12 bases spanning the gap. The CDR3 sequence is CASRDAGLNSPLHF. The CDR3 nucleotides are TGTGCCAGCAGGGACGCAGGACTTAATTCACCCCTCCACTTT.

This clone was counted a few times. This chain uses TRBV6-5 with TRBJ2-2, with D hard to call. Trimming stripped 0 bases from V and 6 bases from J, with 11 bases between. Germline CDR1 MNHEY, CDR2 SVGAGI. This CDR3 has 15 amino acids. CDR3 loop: CASSYSVVGAGELFF. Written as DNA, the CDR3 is TGTGCCAGCAGTTACTCGGTAGTTGGGGCCGGGGAGCTGTTTTTT.

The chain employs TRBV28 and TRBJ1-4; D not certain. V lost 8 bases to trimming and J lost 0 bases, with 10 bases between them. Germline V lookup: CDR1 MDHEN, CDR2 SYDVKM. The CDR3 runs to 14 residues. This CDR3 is CASGESATNEKLFF. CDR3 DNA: TGTGCCAGCGGAGAGAGTGCAACTAATGAAAAACTGTTTTTT.

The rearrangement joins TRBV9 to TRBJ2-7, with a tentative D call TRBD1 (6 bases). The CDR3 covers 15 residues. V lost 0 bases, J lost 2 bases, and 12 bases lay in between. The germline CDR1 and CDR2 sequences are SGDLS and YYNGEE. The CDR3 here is CASSVGRKGAYEQYF. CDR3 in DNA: TGTGCCAGCAGCGTAGGCCGTAAGGGGGCCTACGAGCAGTACTTC.

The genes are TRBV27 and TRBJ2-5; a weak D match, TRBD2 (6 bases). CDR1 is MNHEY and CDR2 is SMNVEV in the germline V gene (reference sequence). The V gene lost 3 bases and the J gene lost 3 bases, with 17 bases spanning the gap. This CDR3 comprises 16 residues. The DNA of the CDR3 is TGTGCCAGCAGTTTCCCCGGGGGTTCCCGTAAAGAGACCCAGTACTTC. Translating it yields CASSFPGGSRKETQYF.

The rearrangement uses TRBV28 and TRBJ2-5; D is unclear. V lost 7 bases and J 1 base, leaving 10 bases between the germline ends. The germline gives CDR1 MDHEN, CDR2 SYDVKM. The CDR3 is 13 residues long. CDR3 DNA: TGTGCCAGCAACATATTGGCCCAAGAGACCCAGTACTTC. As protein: CASNILAQETQYF.

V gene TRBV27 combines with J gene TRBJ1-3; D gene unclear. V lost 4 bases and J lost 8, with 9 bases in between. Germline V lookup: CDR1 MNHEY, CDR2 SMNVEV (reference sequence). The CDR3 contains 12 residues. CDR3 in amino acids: CASSSIGDTIYF. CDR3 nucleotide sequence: TGTGCCAGCAGTTCCATCGGAGACACCATATATTTT.

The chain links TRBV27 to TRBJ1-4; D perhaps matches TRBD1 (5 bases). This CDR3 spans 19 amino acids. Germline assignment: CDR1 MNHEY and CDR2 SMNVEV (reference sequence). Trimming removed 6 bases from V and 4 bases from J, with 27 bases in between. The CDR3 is CASSRIAGRYINDNEKLFF. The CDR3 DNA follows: TGTGCCAGCAGCAGAATAGCAGGGCGATATATCAACGATAATGAAAAACTGTTTTTT.

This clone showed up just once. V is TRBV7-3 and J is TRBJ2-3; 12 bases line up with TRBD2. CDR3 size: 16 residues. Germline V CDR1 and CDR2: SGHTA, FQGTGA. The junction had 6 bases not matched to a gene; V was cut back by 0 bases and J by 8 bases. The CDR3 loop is CASSLTPGLAGFTQYF. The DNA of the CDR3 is TGTGCCAGCAGCTTAACCCCGGGACTAGCGGGCTTTACGCAGTATTTT.

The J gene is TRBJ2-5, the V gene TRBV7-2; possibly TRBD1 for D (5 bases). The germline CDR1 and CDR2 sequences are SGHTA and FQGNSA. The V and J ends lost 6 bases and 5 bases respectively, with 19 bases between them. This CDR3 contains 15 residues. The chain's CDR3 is CASRPGPPPGETQYF. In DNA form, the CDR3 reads TGTGCCAGCAGACCCGGGCCTCCCCCAGGGGAGACCCAGTACTTC.

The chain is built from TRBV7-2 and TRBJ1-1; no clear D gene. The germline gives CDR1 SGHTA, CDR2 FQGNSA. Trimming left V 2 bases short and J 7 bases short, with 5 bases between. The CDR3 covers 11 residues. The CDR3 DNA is TGTGCCAGCAGCTTATCGGTTGAAGCTTTCTTT. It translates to CASSLSVEAFF.

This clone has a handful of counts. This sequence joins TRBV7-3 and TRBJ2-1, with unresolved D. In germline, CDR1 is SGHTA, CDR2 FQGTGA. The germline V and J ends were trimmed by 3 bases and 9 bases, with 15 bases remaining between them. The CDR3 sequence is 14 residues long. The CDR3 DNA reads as TGTGCCAGCAGCTTTGTCAGTTCGAGCCCTGAGCAGTTCTTC. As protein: CASSFVSSSPEQFF.

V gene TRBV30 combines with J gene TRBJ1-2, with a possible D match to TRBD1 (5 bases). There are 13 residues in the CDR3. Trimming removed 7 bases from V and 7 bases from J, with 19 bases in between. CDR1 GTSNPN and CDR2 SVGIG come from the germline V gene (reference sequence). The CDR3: CAYRTLLSGGYTF. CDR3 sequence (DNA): TGTGCCTACCGGACACTCCTATCGGGTGGCTACACCTTC.

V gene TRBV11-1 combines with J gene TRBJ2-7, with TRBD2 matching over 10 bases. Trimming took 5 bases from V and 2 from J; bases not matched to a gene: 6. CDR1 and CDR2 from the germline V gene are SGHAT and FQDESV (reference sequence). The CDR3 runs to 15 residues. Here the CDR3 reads CASSLVAGGAYEQYF. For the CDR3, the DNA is TGTGCCAGCAGCCTGGTAGCGGGAGGAGCCTACGAGCAGTACTTC.

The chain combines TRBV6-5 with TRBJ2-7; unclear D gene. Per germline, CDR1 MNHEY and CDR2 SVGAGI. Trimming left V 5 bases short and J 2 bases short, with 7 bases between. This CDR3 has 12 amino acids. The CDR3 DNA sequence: TGTGCCAGCAGTGTACCAGCCTACGAGCAGTACTTC. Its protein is CASSVPAYEQYF.

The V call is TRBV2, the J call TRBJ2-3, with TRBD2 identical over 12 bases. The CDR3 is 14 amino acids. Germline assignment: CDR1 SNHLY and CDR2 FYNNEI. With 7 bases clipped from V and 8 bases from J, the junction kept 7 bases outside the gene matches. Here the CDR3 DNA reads TGTGCCAGCACCAGGACTAGCGGGGCGGTTACGCAGTATTTT. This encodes CASTRTSGAVTQYF. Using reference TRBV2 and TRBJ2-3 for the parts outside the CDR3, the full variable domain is EPEVTQTPSHQVTQMGQEVILRCVPISNHLYFYWYRQILGQKVEFLVSFYNNEISEKSEIFDDQFSVERPDGSNFTLKIRSTKLEDSAMYFCASTRTSGAVTQYFGPGTRLTVL.

The CDR3 protein is CASSFGRNTEAFF. The CDR3 DNA follows: TGTGCCAGCAGCTTCGGCAGGAACACTGAAGCTTTCTTT. The chain joins TRBV7-2 to TRBJ1-1; D is unresolved. The CDR3 runs 13 residues. Trimming pared 3 bases from V and 1 base from J, leaving 6 bases between. Per germline, CDR1 SGHTA and CDR2 FQGNSA. The complete variable domain, with remaining parts taken from reference TRBV7-2 and TRBJ1-1, reads GAGVSQSPSNKVTEKGKDVELRCDPISGHTALYWYRQSLGQGLEFLIYFQGNSAPDKSGLPSDRFSAERTGGSVSTLTIQRTQQEDSAVYLCASSFGRNTEAFFGQGTRLTVV.

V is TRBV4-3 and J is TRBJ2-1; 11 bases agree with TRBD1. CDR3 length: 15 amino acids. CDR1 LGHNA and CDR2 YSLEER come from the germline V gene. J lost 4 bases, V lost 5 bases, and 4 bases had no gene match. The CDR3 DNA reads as TGCGCCAGCAGCTCTGGACAGGGGGCATACAATGAGCAGTTCTTC. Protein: CASSSGQGAYNEQFF.

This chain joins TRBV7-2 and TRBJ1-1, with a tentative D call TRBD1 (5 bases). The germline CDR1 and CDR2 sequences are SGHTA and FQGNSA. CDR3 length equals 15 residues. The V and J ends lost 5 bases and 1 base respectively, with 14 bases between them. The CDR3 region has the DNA TGTGCCAGCAGCGCGCCGGGACGTAGGAACACTGAAGCTTTCTTT. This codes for CASSAPGRRNTEAFF.

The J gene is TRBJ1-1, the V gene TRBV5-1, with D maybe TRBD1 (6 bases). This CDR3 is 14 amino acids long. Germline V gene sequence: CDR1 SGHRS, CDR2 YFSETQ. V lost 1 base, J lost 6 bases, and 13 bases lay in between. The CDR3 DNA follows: TGCGCCAGCAGCTTGATCGTGGGGACATCTGAAGCTTTCTTT. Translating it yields CASSLIVGTSEAFF.

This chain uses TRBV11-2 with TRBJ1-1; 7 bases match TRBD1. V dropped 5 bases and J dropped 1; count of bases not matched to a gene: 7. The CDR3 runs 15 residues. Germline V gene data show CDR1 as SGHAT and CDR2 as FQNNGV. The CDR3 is CASSPRDRQNTEAFF. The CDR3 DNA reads TGTGCCAGCAGCCCAAGGGACAGACAGAACACTGAAGCTTTCTTT.

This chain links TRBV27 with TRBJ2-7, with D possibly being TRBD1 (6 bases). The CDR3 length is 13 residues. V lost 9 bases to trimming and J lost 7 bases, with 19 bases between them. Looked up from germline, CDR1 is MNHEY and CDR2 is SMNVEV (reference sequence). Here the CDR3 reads CASSQGRRREQYF. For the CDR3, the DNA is TGTGCCAGTTCCCAGGGGAGACGTAGGGAGCAGTACTTC.